This is a list of T cell receptor beta chains from one sample in a study of T cell repertoires in ileal Crohn's disease. The method was immunoSEQ multiplex PCR; TCRdb's version includes in-frame clones alone and lacks a portion of them. The sample contains 6,500 to 7,500 clones, about two thirds of which appear only once. Input material: ileal tissue. The receptors shown here come from an adult with Crohn's disease. The conserved cysteine and the conserved F or W are not part of the CDR3 here. Fields, in order: V gene, J gene, CDR3 protein.

v_call: TRBV7-9
j_call: TRBJ2-1
cdr3_aa: ASSFDSYNEQF

v_call: TRBV19
j_call: TRBJ1-2
cdr3_aa: ASSPRDRAGYT

v_call: TRBV5-1
j_call: TRBJ1-2
cdr3_aa: ASSPGTGKQYGYT

v_call: TRBV18
j_call: TRBJ2-3
cdr3_aa: ASSPTQGATDTQY

v_call: TRBV4-3
j_call: -
cdr3_aa: ASSRLAGGAYEQY

v_call: TRBV30
j_call: TRBJ1-5
cdr3_aa: AWSVSGTGEQPQH

v_call: TRBV7-9
j_call: TRBJ1-5
cdr3_aa: ASSSKGSNQPQH

v_call: TRBV5-3
j_call: TRBJ1-3
cdr3_aa: ARSPGQINTIY

v_call: TRBV5-4
j_call: TRBJ2-7
cdr3_aa: ASSLFTRGEQY

v_call: TRBV6-4
j_call: TRBJ2-2
cdr3_aa: ASSGNPEGGELF

v_call: TRBV5-6
j_call: TRBJ2-3
cdr3_aa: ASSLGTGSGTDTQY

v_call: TRBV29-1
j_call: TRBJ2-5
cdr3_aa: SGGLAGVGETQY

v_call: TRBV15
j_call: TRBJ2-7
cdr3_aa: ATGSGTSGIPYEQY

v_call: TRBV6-1
j_call: TRBJ1-1
cdr3_aa: ASGRQGNTEAF

v_call: TRBV2
j_call: TRBJ2-2
cdr3_aa: ASSEYSNTGELF

v_call: TRBV4-2
j_call: TRBJ1-1
cdr3_aa: ASSPTGVEAF

v_call: TRBV23-1
j_call: TRBJ2-7
cdr3_aa: ASSQSTPYEQY

v_call: TRBV5-1
j_call: TRBJ1-3
cdr3_aa: ASSLAVGSSGNTIY

v_call: TRBV2
j_call: TRBJ2-1
cdr3_aa: ASSVSSEVRNEQF

v_call: TRBV5-1
j_call: TRBJ1-2
cdr3_aa: ASSTATGTGYGYT

v_call: TRBV5-1
j_call: TRBJ2-5
cdr3_aa: ASSPGGQETQY

v_call: TRBV2
j_call: TRBJ2-7
cdr3_aa: ASTSGLAGVYEQY

v_call: TRBV6-5
j_call: TRBJ2-3
cdr3_aa: ASSYRQPTSTDTQY

v_call: TRBV6-4
j_call: TRBJ1-1
cdr3_aa: ASSGTGTSEAF

v_call: TRBV5-4
j_call: TRBJ2-3
cdr3_aa: ASRRGQESTDTQY

v_call: TRBV4-1
j_call: TRBJ1-1
cdr3_aa: ASSQRQPLNTEAF

v_call: TRBV9
j_call: TRBJ1-1
cdr3_aa: ASSLRSMNTEAF

v_call: TRBV6-6
j_call: TRBJ1-1
cdr3_aa: ASTRGETGHTEAF

v_call: TRBV5-1
j_call: TRBJ2-7
cdr3_aa: ASSSGLAGAHEQY